This TCR beta chain was profiled in a study of T-cell reconstitution after alpha-beta-depleted transplantation in children. Study outcomes and limitations: Among T cells one year after transplant, newly produced cells accounted for most counts and diversity.

This clonotype has only a few counts. Its antigen is as yet unknown. Trimming cost V 3 bases and J 9 bases, with 18 bases left between them. Germline V lookup: CDR1 DFQATT, CDR2 SNEGSKA (reference sequence). The CDR3 runs to 14 residues. Preparation of the TCRbeta library used unique molecular identifiers. TCRdb redid the calling of the PCR reads with MiXCR, one entry per CDR3 protein. The data show about 240,000 distinct CDR3 sequences, roughly 26% seen once. This receptor was taken from a girl aged 2-10 years with Fanconi anemia, due to receive a stem cell transplant. Source: PBMCs, taken before TCRalphabeta/CD19-depleted stem cell transplant. The chain joins TRBV20-1 to TRBJ1-5; TRBD1 is a possible D gene (6 bases). The CDR3 reads CSASRGGVSRPQHF. DNA for the CDR3: TGCAGTGCTAGCCGGGGGGGCGTGAGCCGGCCCCAGCATTTT.